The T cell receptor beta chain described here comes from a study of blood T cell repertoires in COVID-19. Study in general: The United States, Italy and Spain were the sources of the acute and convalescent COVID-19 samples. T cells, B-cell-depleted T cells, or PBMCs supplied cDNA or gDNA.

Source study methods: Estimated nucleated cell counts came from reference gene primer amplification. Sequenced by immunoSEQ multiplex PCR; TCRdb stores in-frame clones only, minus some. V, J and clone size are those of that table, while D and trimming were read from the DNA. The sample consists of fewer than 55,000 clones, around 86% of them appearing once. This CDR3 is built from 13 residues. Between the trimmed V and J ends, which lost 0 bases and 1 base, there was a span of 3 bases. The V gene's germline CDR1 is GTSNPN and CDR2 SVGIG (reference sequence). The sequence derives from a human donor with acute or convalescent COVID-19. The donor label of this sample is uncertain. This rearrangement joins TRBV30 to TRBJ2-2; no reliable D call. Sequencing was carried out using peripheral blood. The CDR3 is CAWSVLNTGELFF. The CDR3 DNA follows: TGTGCCTGGAGTGTACTGAACACCGGGGAGCTGTTTTTT.